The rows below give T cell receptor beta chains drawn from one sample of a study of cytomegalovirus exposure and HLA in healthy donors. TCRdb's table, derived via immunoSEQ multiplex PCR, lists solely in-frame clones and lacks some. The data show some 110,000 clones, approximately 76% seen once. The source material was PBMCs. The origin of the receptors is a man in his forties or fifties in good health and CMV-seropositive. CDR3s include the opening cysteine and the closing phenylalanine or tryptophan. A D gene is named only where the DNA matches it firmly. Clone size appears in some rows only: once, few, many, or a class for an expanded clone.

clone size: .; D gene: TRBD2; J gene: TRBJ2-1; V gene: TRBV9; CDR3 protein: CASSVDLSGGSGNEQFF; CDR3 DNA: TGTGCCAGCAGCGTCGATCTTAGCGGGGGATCAGGGAATGAGCAGTTCTTC
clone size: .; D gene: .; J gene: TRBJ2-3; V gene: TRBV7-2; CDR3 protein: CASSLTSREFTDTQYF; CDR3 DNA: TGTGCCAGCAGCCTGACTAGTCGAGAATTCACAGATACGCAGTATTTT
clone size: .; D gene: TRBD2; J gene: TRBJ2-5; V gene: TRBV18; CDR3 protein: CASSPTGLAGETQYF; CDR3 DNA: TGTGCCAGCTCACCAACCGGACTAGCAGGAGAGACCCAGTACTTC
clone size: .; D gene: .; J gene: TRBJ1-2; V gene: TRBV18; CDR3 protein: CASSPQGGSYGYTF; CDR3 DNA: TGTGCCAGCTCCCCACAGGGCGGGAGCTATGGCTACACCTTC
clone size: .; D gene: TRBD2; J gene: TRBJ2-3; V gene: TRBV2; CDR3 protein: CASSLGLAGGIGWGTDTQYF; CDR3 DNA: TGTGCCAGCAGTCTTGGACTAGCGGGGGGGATTGGTTGGGGGACAGATACGCAGTATTTT
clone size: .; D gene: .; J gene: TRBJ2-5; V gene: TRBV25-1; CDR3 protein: CASSDPLREFQETQYF; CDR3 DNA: TGTGCCAGCAGTGACCCCCTTCGGGAATTCCAAGAGACCCAGTACTTC
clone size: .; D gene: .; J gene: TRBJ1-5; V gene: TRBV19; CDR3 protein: CASSIAGVRNQPQHF; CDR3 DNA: TGTGCCAGTAGTATTGCCGGGGTACGCAATCAGCCCCAGCATTTT
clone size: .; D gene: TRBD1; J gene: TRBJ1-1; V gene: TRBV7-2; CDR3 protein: CASSLRQGPAFF; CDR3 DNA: TGTGCCAGCAGTCTGCGACAGGGTCCCGCTTTCTTT
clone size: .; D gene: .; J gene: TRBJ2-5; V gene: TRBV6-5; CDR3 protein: CASSSFGRGQETQYF; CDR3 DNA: TGTGCCAGCAGTTCTTTCGGGCGGGGCCAAGAGACCCAGTACTTC
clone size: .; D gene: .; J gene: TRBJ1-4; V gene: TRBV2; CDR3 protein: CASSPPPGNEKLFF; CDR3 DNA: TGTGCCAGCAGTCCCCCGCCGGGTAATGAAAAACTGTTTTTT
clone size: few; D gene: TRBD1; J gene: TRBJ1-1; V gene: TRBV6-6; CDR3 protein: CASARGTEAFF; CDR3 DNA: TGTGCCAGCGCCAGGGGGACTGAAGCTTTCTTT
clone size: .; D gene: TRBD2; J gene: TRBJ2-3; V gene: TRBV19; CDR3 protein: CASSIAPTSGSTDTQYF; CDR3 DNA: TGTGCCAGTAGTATAGCCCCCACTAGCGGGAGCACAGATACGCAGTATTTT
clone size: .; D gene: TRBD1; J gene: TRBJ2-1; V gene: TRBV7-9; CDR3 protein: CASSRPKTGGNYNEQFF; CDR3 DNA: TGTGCCAGCAGCCGCCCGAAGACAGGGGGTAACTACAATGAGCAGTTCTTC
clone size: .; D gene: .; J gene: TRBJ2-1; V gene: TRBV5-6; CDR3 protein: CASSLDYGRTYNEQFF; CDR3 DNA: TGTGCCAGCAGCTTGGACTACGGGAGAACCTACAATGAGCAGTTCTTC
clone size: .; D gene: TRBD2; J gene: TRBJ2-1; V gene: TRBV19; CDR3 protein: CASKILAGAASSYNEQFF; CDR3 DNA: TGTGCCAGTAAAATTCTAGCGGGGGCCGCGAGCTCCTACAATGAGCAGTTCTTC
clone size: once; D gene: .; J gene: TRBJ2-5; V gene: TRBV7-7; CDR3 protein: CASSYGTPQETQYF; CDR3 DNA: TGTGCTAGCAGCTATGGGACTCCCCAAGAGACCCAGTACTTC
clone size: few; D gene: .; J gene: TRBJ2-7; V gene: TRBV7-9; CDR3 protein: CASSLGFGGATYEQYF; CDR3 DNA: TGTGCCAGCAGCTTAGGGTTTGGAGGGGCTACCTACGAGCAGTACTTC
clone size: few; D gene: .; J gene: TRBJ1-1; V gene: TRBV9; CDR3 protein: CASSATVAPEAFF; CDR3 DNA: TGTGCCAGCAGCGCGACAGTCGCCCCTGAAGCTTTCTTT
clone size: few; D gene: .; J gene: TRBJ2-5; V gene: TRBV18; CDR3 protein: CASSPPNAQASRETQYF; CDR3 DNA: TGTGCCAGCTCACCACCGAATGCACAGGCGTCTAGAGAGACCCAGTACTTC
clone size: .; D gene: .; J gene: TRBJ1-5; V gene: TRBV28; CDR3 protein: CASSVSNQPQHF; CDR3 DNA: TGTGCCAGCTCTGTTAGCAATCAGCCCCAGCATTTT
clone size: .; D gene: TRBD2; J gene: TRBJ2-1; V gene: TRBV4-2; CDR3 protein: CASSPGREVEDEQFF; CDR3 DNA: TGTGCCAGCAGCCCCGGGCGGGAGGTGGAGGATGAGCAGTTCTTC
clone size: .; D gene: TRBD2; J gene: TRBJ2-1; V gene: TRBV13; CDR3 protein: CASSIIAGGPTYNEQFF; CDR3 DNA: TGTGCCAGCAGCATAATAGCGGGGGGGCCGACTTACAATGAGCAGTTCTTC
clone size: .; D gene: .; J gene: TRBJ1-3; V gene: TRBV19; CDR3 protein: CASTEPGAGNTIYF; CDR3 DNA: TGTGCCAGTACCGAACCAGGGGCGGGAAACACCATATATTTT
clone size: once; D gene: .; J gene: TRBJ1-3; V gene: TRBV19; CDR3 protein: CASSFPQNTIYF; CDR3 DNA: TGTGCCAGTAGTTTCCCTCAGAATACCATATATTTT
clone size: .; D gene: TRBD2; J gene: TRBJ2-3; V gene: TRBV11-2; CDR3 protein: CASSLITAGTSTDTQYF; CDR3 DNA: TGTGCCAGCAGCCTTATTACAGCGGGGACTAGCACAGATACGCAGTATTTT